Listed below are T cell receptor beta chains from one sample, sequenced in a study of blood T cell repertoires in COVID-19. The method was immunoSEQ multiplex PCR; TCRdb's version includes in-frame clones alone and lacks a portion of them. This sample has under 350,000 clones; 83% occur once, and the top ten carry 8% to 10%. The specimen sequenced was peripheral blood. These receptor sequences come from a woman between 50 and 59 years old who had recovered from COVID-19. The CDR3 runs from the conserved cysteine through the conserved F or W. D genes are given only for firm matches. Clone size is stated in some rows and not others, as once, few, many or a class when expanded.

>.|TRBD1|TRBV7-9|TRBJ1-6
CASSRDRGWGSPLHF
TGTGCCAGCAGCCGGGACAGGGGATGGGGTTCACCCCTCCACTTT
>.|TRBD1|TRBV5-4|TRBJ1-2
CASSFGQGVFGYTF
TGTGCCAGCAGCTTCGGGCAGGGGGTGTTTGGCTACACCTTC
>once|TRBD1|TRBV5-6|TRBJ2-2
CASSLDQGVFPGELFF
TGTGCCAGCAGCTTGGATCAGGGGGTCTTCCCGGGGGAGCTGTTTTTT
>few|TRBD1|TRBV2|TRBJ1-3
CASSAGTVPGNTIYF
TGTGCCAGCAGCGCCGGGACAGTCCCCGGAAACACCATATATTTT
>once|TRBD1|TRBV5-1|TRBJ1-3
CASSLQGDSGNTIYF
TGCGCCAGCAGCTTGCAGGGGGACTCTGGAAACACCATATATTTT
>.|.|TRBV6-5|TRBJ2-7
CASSKSGYSSYEQYF
TGTGCCAGCAGTAAAAGCGGGTACAGCTCCTACGAGCAGTACTTC
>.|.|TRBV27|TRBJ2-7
CASSLRGRGYEQYF
TGTGCCAGCAGTTTACGTGGCAGGGGCTACGAGCAGTACTTC
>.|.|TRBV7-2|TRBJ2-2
CASSPGTTGELFF
TGTGCCAGCAGCCCGGGGACTACCGGGGAGCTGTTTTTT
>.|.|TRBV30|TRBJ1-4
CAWSWTATNEKLFF
TGTGCCTGGAGCTGGACAGCAACTAATGAAAAACTGTTTTTT
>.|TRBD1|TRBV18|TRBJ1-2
CASSPRDRGSGYTF
TGTGCCAGCTCACCACGGGACAGGGGGTCTGGCTACACCTTC
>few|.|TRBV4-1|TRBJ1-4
CASSRPDSPTNEKLFF
TGCGCCAGCAGCCGCCCGGACAGTCCAACTAATGAAAAACTGTTTTTT
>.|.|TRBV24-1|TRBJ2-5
CATSVGGQETQYF
TGTGCCACCAGTGTAGGGGGACAAGAGACCCAGTACTTC
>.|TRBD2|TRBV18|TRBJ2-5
CASSPPASGGYQETQYF
TGTGCCAGCTCACCACCTGCTAGCGGGGGATACCAAGAGACCCAGTACTTC
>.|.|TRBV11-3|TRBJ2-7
CASSFNRDPYEQYF
TGTGCCAGCAGCTTTAACCGGGATCCCTACGAGCAGTACTTC
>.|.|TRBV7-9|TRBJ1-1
CASSSPLGALMNTEAFF
TGTGCCAGCAGCTCCCCCCTAGGGGCGTTGATGAACACTGAAGCTTTCTTT
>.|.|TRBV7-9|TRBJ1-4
CASRPGGASNEKLFF
TGTGCCAGTCGTCCTGGGGGGGCTTCAAATGAAAAACTGTTTTTT
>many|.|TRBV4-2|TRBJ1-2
CASSQDGGRLYTF
TGTGCCAGCAGCCAAGATGGGGGGAGGCTCTACACCTTC
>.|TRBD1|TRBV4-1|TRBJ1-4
CASSRLGTGYEKLFF
TGCGCCAGCAGCCGCCTCGGGACAGGATATGAAAAACTGTTTTTT
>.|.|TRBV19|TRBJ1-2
CAAGPGANYGYTF
TGTGCCGCTGGGCCAGGGGCCAACTATGGCTACACCTTC
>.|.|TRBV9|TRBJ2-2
CASSPPAAPNTGELFF
TGTGCCAGCAGCCCGCCAGCGGCTCCGAACACCGGGGAGCTGTTTTTT
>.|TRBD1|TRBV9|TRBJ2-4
CASSPTGRIAKNIQYF
TGTGCCAGCAGCCCGACAGGGAGAATAGCCAAAAACATTCAGTACTTC
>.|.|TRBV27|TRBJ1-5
CASSPYSNQPQHF
TGTGCCAGCAGCCCCTATAGCAATCAGCCCCAGCATTTT
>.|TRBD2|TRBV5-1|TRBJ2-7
CASSGGTSGPYEQYF
TGCGCCAGCAGCGGAGGGACTAGCGGCCCCTACGAGCAGTACTTC
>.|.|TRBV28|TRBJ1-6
CASSSQLSSPLHF
TGTGCCAGCAGTTCGCAATTGAGCTCACCCCTCCACTTT
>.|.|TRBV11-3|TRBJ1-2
CASSLRATNYGYTF
TGTGCCAGCAGCTTGAGGGCCACTAACTATGGCTACACCTTC
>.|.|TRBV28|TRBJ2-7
CASTPRPEAGQYF
TGTGCCAGCACCCCGAGACCGGAGGCGGGGCAGTACTTC
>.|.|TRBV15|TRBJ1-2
CATSRGSQAIYGYTF
TGTGCCACCAGCAGAGGGTCACAGGCGATCTATGGCTACACCTTC
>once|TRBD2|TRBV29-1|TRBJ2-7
CSVSPGTSGRGEQYF
TGCAGCGTCTCTCCTGGGACTAGCGGGAGGGGGGAGCAGTACTTC
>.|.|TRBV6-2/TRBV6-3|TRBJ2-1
CASSTGGQRNLYNEQFF
TGTGCCAGCAGCACCGGGGGGCAGCGGAACCTCTACAATGAGCAGTTCTTC
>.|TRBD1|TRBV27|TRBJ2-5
CASSPRAGGLAGETQYF
TGTGCCAGCAGTCCCCGGGCAGGGGGCCTTGCCGGAGAGACCCAGTACTTC
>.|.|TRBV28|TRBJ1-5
CASSPFMQPQHF
TGTGCCAGCAGCCCATTCATGCAGCCCCAGCATTTT
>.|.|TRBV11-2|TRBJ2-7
CASTQTGLSEQYF
TGTGCCAGCACCCAAACGGGTTTAAGCGAGCAGTACTTC
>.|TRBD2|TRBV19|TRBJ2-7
CATGAGLAPYEQYF
TGTGCCACCGGGGCGGGACTAGCGCCTTACGAGCAGTACTTC
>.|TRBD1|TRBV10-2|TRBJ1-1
CASSGGGANTEAFF
TGCGCCAGCAGTGGAGGGGGCGCAAATACTGAAGCTTTCTTT
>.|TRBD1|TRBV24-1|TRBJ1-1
CATSPRTGPNTEAFF
TGTGCCACCAGTCCAAGGACAGGGCCGAACACTGAAGCTTTCTTT
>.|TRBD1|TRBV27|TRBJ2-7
CASSKTGTGAYEQYF
TGTGCCAGCAGCAAAACCGGGACAGGGGCCTACGAGCAGTACTTC
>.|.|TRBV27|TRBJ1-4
CASSLVTGLGEKLFF
TGTGCCAGCAGTTTGGTGACAGGCCTTGGGGAAAAACTGTTTTTT